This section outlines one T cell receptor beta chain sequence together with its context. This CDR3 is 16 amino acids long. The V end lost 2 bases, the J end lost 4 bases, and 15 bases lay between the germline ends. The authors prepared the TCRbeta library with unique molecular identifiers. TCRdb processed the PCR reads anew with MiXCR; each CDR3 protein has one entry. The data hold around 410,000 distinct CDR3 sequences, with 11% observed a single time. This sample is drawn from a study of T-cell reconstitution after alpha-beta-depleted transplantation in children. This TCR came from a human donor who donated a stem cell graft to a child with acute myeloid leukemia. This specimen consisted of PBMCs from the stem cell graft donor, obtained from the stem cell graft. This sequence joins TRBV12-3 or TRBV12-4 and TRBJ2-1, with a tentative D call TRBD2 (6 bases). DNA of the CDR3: TGTGCCAGCAGTTTAATCGGGCGGGGCCCGTACAATGAGCAGTTCTTC. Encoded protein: CASSLIGRGPYNEQFF.